This passage covers 16 T cell receptor beta chains from one sample sequenced in a study of metastatic and nonmetastatic thyroid tumors. Prior to thyroid surgery, none of the patients had received any treatment. TCRdb redid the clone calls on the PCR reads using MiXCR. The repertoire holds 35,000 to 40,000 clones, with about 24% as singletons. The sequencing sample was made of blood. The receptors here all came from a female donor with papillary thyroid cancer or a benign thyroid nodule (not recorded which). Some clones in this sample may be carry-over from other donors' samples.

This clone was counted at least ten times. The chain employs TRBV3-1 and TRBJ1-1; perhaps TRBD1 as D (6 bases). Looked up from germline, CDR1 is LGHDT and CDR2 is YNNKEL (reference sequence). The V end lost 0 bases, the J end lost 1 base, and 21 bases lay between the germline ends. This CDR3 contains 19 residues. Written as DNA, the CDR3 is TGTGCCAGCAGCCAAGACTTTGGGCTTGGGGGGCAAGGGAACACTGAAGCTTTCTTT. This translates into CASSQDFGLGGQGNTEAFF.

This clone was observed at least ten times. V and J are TRBV2 and TRBJ2-3, with D unclear. Trimming took off 4 bases at V and 5 bases at J, with 10 bases between the two ends. The CDR3 runs to 13 residues. The germline V gene encodes CDR1 SNHLY and CDR2 FYNNEI. The CDR3 here is CASSALERDTQYF. DNA for the CDR3: TGTGCCAGCAGTGCTCTAGAAAGAGATACGCAGTATTTT. The complete variable domain, with remaining parts taken from reference TRBV2 and TRBJ2-3, reads EPEVTQTPSHQVTQMGQEVILRCVPISNHLYFYWYRQILGQKVEFLVSFYNNEISEKSEIFDDQFSVERPDGSNFTLKIRSTKLEDSAMYFCASSALERDTQYFGPGTRLTVL.

The genes are TRBV4-1 and TRBJ1-5; D ambiguous. This CDR3 contains 14 residues. CDR1 is MGHRA, CDR2 YSYEKL, per germline. V lost 1 base, J lost 2 bases, and 6 bases lay in between. The CDR3 nucleotides read TGCGCCAGCAGCCAAGCTTGGGGCAATCAGCCCCAGCATTTT. Its protein product is CASSQAWGNQPQHF.

The rearrangement joins TRBV7-9 to TRBJ2-7, with a weak D call TRBD2 (5 bases). From germline, CDR1 is SEHNR and CDR2 FQNEAQ (reference sequence). The CDR3 loop spans 11 amino acids. Trimming took off 6 bases at V and 4 bases at J, with 7 bases between the two ends. In DNA, the CDR3 is TGTGCCAGCAGTCCGGGATACGAGCAGTACTTC. This encodes CASSPGYEQYF.

This clone was seen a single time. V gene TRBV11-2 combines with J gene TRBJ2-7; 11 nucleotides line up with TRBD2. The CDR3 has 17 residues. Looked up from germline, CDR1 is SGHAT and CDR2 is FQNNGV. V gave up 7 bases and J gave up 0 bases; unmatched junction bases: 11. The CDR3 sequence is CASTLLAGVRNSYEQYF. DNA of the CDR3: TGTGCCAGCACCCTACTAGCGGGAGTACGGAACTCCTACGAGCAGTACTTC. The whole variable domain, filled in from reference TRBV11-2 and TRBJ2-7, reads EAGVAQSPRYKIIEKRQSVAFWCNPISGHATLYWYQQILGQGPKLLIQFQNNGVVDDSQLPKDRFSAERLKGVDSTLKIQPAKLEDSAVYLCASTLLAGVRNSYEQYFGPGTRLTVT.

This chain uses TRBV7-8 with TRBJ1-5; D not resolved. Trimming removed 5 bases at V and 4 bases at J, with 15 bases between. The CDR3 contains 15 residues. CDR1 is SGHVS, CDR2 FQNEAQ, per germline. In DNA, the CDR3 is TGTGCCAGCAGCCCAAGGCGGGTAGCAAATCAGCCCCAGCATTTT. Encoded protein: CASSPRRVANQPQHF. The entire variable domain, with the rest obtained from reference TRBV7-8 and TRBJ1-5, is as follows: GAGVSQSPRYKVAKRGQDVALRCDPISGHVSLFWYQQALGQGPEFLTYFQNEAQLDKSGLPSDRFFAERPEGSVSTLKIQRTQQEDSAVYLCASSPRRVANQPQHFGDGTRLSIL.

To note about this clone: An end of the junction differs from the germline gene, which may be a read error. CDR3 sequence: CASSEWDGASYEKYF. The CDR3 region has the DNA TGCGCCAGCAGTGAATGGGACGGGGCATCATACGAGAAGTACTTC. The chain uses TRBV10-1 and TRBJ2-7; D possibly uses TRBD1 or TRBD2 (5 bases each). The CDR3 sequence is 15 residues long. Germline CDR1 is WNHNN and CDR2 is SYGVQD (reference sequence).

This clone turned up a few times. V usage is TRBV19 and J usage is TRBJ1-3, with a tentative D call TRBD1 (5 bases). Germline V lookup: CDR1 LNHDA, CDR2 SQIVND (reference sequence). V was shortened by 5 bases and J by 0 bases, with 11 bases between the two germline ends. The CDR3 consists of 15 residues. The CDR3 sequence is CASSAAGSSGNTIYF. CDR3 sequence (DNA): TGTGCCAGTAGTGCCGCAGGGTCCTCTGGAAACACCATATATTTT.

This clone has a handful of counts. The rearrangement joins TRBV4-1 to TRBJ1-2; TRBD1 matches 12 bases. Losses at the gene ends were 0 bases for V and 7 bases for J; bases not matched to a gene: 9. The CDR3 spans 17 residues. From germline, CDR1 is MGHRA and CDR2 YSYEKL. The CDR3 here is CASSQDLGTGGASGYTF. Here the CDR3 DNA reads TGCGCCAGCAGCCAAGACTTGGGGACAGGGGGCGCTTCTGGCTACACCTTC.

This clone was detected only a few times. The J gene is TRBJ2-7, the V gene TRBV4-2, with 8 bases aligning to TRBD1. The germline CDR1 and CDR2 sequences are LGHNA and YNFKEQ. The CDR3 runs 18 residues. V was pared by 1 base and J by 4 bases, with 15 bases of the junction left unmatched. The CDR3 bases are TGTGCCAGCAGCCAAGTAGCAGGTGTCGGGACAGGCATTTACGAGCAGTACTTC. Amino acid sequence: CASSQVAGVGTGIYEQYF.

The chain has TRBV6-1 and TRBJ2-2; D not certain. V lost 5 bases and J lost 10, with 17 bases in between. The CDR3 sequence is 14 residues long. The V gene's germline CDR1 is MNHNS and CDR2 SASEGT. The CDR3 here is CASSKPPLDVELFF. In DNA form, the CDR3 reads TGTGCCAGCAGTAAACCACCCCTAGATGTGGAGCTGTTTTTT.

The rearrangement links TRBV4-1 to TRBJ2-2; no firm D call. The V end lost 3 bases, the J end lost 1 base, and 12 bases lay between the germline ends. The germline V gene has CDR1 MGHRA and CDR2 YSYEKL. The CDR3 loop spans 16 amino acids. CDR3 nucleotides: TGCGCCAGCAGCCACGGCCGAACAGTGAACACCGGGGAGCTGTTTTTT. Residues: CASSHGRTVNTGELFF.

The chain employs TRBV19 and TRBJ2-7; maybe TRBD1 (6 bases). Germline-derived CDR1 and CDR2 are LNHDA and SQIVND (reference sequence). The CDR3 contains 14 residues. With 10 bases removed from V and 2 bases from J, the gap between germline ends came to 18 bases. The CDR3 DNA sequence: TGTGCCACCTCCAGAGGACAGAGGACCTACGAGCAGTACTTC. Amino acids: CATSRGQRTYEQYF.

CDR3 region: CASSGARTANTEAFF. The CDR3 bases are TGTGCCAGCAGTGGGGCCCGGACAGCGAACACTGAAGCTTTCTTT. The chain combines TRBV2 with TRBJ1-1; possibly TRBD1 for D (6 bases). Germline V CDR1 and CDR2: SNHLY, FYNNEI. This CDR3 contains 15 residues. Trimming left V 4 bases short and J 1 base short, with 13 bases between.

This chain connects TRBV13 to TRBJ2-3, with D unresolved. V lost 3 bases and J 2 bases, leaving 9 bases between the germline ends. The CDR3 spans 14 residues. The germline gives CDR1 PRHDT, CDR2 FYEKMQ (reference sequence). The CDR3 sequence is CASSFECNTDTQYF. CDR3 nucleotide sequence: TGTGCCAGCAGCTTCGAGTGTAACACAGATACGCAGTATTTT.

Details on this clone: Sequence at one end of the junction differs from germline and may be a read error. The chain joins TRBV11-2 to TRBJ1-6, with D possibly matching TRBD1 (5 bases). The CDR3 has 13 residues. Germline CDR1 reads SGHAT; CDR2 reads FQNNGV. CDR3 loop: CASSHPGASPLQF. CDR3 sequence (DNA): TGTGCCAGCAGCCACCCTGGGGCTTCACCCCTCCAGTTT. The complete variable domain, with remaining parts taken from reference TRBV11-2 and TRBJ1-6, reads EAGVAQSPRYKIIEKRQSVAFWCNPISGHATLYWYQQILGQGPKLLIQFQNNGVVDDSQLPKDRFSAERLKGVDSTLKIQPAKLEDSAVYLCASSHPGASPLQFGNGTRLTVT.